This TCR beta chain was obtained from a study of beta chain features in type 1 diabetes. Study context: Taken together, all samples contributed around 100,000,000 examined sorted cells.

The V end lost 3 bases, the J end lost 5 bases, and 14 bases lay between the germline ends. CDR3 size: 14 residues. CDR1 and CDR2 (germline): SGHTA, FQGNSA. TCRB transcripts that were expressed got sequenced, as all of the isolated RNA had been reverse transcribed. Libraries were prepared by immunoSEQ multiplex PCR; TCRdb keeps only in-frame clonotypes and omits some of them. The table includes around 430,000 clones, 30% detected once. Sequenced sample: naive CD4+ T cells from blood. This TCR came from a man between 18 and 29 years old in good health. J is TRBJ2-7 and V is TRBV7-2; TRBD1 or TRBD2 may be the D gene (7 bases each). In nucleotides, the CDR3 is TGTGCCAGCAGCTTGAGACAGGGAGGGGACGAGCAGTACTTC. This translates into CASSLRQGGDEQYF.